This paragraph reports one TCR beta chain. What it binds is not known. The CDR3 has 11 residues. Per the germline V gene, CDR1 is GTSNPN and CDR2 is SVGIG (reference sequence). V lost 3 bases to trimming and J lost 5 bases, with 6 bases between them. This sample is part of a study of STAT5B mutations in CD4+ large granular lymphocyte leukemia. Study-wide results and caveats: 8/27 top patient clones versus 2/35 control clones were TRBV06-family. CD4-sorted patient repertoires seemed more clonal than healthy CD4+ repertoires.

Sequencing used immunoSEQ multiplex PCR; TCRdb keeps in-frame clones, though not all of them. The sample lists 20,000 to 25,000 clones, around 70% occurring once. The clonotype was recovered from a human donor in good health. This sequence joins TRBV30 and TRBJ2-3; D is uncertain. Sequencing was done on a sample of CD4+ T cells from blood buffy coats. The CDR3 coding sequence is TGTGCCTGGAGGTTGGGAGATACGCAGTATTTT. Translation gives CAWRLGDTQYF. Full variable domain (missing parts from reference TRBV30 and TRBJ2-3): SQTIHQWPATLVQPVGSPLSLECTVEGTSNPNLYWYRQAAGRGLQLLFYSVGIGQISSEVPQNLSASRPQDRQFILSSKKLLLSDSGFYLCAWRLGDTQYFGPGTRLTVL.